This T cell receptor (beta chain) was sequenced for a study of shared clonotypes between healthy human individuals. Across the whole study: The cohort had a couple of women and a few men, ages 18 to 49.

The method was immunoSEQ multiplex PCR; TCRdb's version includes in-frame clones alone and lacks a portion of them. Among around 510,000 clones listed, 95% to 96% were seen once. V was clipped by 7 bases and J by 6 bases; unmatched bases: 13. Per the germline V gene, CDR1 is LNHDA and CDR2 is SQIVND (reference sequence). The CDR3 sequence is 17 residues long. The sequencing sample was made of naive CD4+ T cells sorted from blood. As to subset: CD45RA+ positively selected. The genes are TRBV19 and TRBJ1-5, with TRBD1 matching 12 bases. The clonotype comes from a woman younger than 45 in good health. The CDR3 here is CASTVARDRGLLQPQHF. Here the CDR3 DNA reads TGTGCCAGTACCGTAGCCCGGGACAGGGGGCTTCTTCAGCCCCAGCATTTT.